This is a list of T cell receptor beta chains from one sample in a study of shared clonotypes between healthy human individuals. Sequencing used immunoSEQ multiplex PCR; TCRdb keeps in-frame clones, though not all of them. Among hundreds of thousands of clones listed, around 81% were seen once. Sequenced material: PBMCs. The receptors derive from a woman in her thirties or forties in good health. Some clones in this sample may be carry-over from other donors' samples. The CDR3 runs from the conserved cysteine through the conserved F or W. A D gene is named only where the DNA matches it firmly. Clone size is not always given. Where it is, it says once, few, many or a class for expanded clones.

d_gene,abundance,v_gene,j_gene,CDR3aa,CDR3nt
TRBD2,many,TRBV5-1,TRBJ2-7,CASSFMSSGRDEQYF,TGCGCCAGCAGCTTTATGTCTAGCGGGAGAGACGAGCAGTACTTC
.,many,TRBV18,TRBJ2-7,CASSNFQGNEQYF,TGTGCCAGCTCGAATTTCCAGGGAAACGAGCAGTACTTC
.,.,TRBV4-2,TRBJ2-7,CASSQSGTPSSEQYF,TGTGCCAGCAGCCAGTCCGGGACGCCTTCGTCCGAGCAGTACTTC
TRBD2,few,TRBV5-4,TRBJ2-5,CASSLPGGADQETQYF,TGTGCCAGCAGCCTACCGGGGGGGGCCGATCAAGAGACCCAGTACTTC
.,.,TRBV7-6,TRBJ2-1,CASSFGQDLYNEQFF,TGTGCCAGCAGCTTTGGTCAGGACCTGTACAATGAGCAGTTCTTC
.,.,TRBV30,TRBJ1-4,CAWSQREGITNEKLFF,TGTGCCTGGAGTCAGAGGGAAGGGATAACTAATGAAAAACTGTTTTTT
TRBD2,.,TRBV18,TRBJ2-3,CASSLSRGSPDTQYF,TGTGCCAGCTCACTATCCCGCGGGAGCCCAGATACGCAGTATTTT
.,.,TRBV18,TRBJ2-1,CASSPPSLAEQFF,TGTGCCAGCTCACCCCCCTCTCTGGCGGAGCAGTTCTTC
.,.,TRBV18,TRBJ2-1,CASSPIPGTLISNEQFF,TGTGCCAGCTCACCAATACCCGGGACCCTAATTAGCAATGAGCAGTTCTTC
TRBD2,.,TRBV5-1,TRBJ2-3,CASSGLAGTDTQYF,TGCGCCAGCTCGGGACTAGCGGGAACAGATACGCAGTATTTT
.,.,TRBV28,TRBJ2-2,CASSPHTGGGELFF,TGTGCCAGCAGTCCCCACACCGGGGGTGGGGAGCTGTTTTTT
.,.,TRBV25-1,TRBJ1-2,CASSLYRGNGYTF,TGTGCCAGCAGCCTATATCGGGGGAATGGCTACACCTTC
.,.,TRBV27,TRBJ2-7,CASSKGRFAYEQYF,TGTGCCAGCAGCAAGGGACGGTTCGCCTACGAGCAGTACTTC
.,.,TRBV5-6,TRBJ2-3,CASSLERDTQYF,TGTGCCAGCAGCTTAGAGAGAGATACGCAGTATTTT
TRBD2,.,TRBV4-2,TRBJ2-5,CASSQSPGGLAGVPETQYF,TGTGCCAGCAGCCAATCCCCGGGGGGACTAGCGGGAGTACCAGAGACCCAGTACTTC
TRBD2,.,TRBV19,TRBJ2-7,CASGLAYEQYF,TGTGCCAGTGGACTAGCCTACGAGCAGTACTTC
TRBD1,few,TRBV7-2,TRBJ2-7,CASSVGVGDRDYEQYF,TGTGCCAGCAGCGTTGGGGTGGGGGACAGGGACTACGAGCAGTACTTC
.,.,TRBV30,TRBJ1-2,CAWGLGVGYTF,TGTGCCTGGGGACTGGGGGTTGGCTACACCTTC
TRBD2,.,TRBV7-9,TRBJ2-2,CASSLRSGRGVGELFF,TGTGCCAGCAGCTTACGTAGCGGGAGAGGGGTCGGGGAGCTGTTTTTT
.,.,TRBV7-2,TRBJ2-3,CASSLTQHFTDTQYF,TGTGCCAGCAGCTTAACACAGCACTTCACAGATACGCAGTATTTT
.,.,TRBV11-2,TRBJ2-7,CASRLLNYEQYF,TGTGCCAGCAGACTTCTCAACTACGAGCAGTACTTC
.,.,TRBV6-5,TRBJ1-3,CASSKTWGSGNTIYF,TGTGCCAGCAGCAAAACTTGGGGCTCTGGAAACACCATATATTTT
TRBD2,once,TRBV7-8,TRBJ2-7,CASSPPTSGSYEQYF,TGTGCCAGCAGCCCACCGACTAGCGGGAGCTACGAGCAGTACTTC
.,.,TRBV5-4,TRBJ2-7,CASSLNRAYEQYF,TGTGCCAGCAGCTTGAACAGAGCCTACGAGCAGTACTTC
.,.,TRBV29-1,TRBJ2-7,CSVALGLSAYEQYF,TGCAGCGTTGCCCTGGGACTCTCCGCCTACGAGCAGTACTTC
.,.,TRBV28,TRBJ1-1,CASSGQAGTGMREAFF,TGTGCCAGCAGTGGCCAAGCGGGGACGGGGATGAGGGAAGCTTTCTTT
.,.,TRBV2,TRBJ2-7,CASSRSGPSYEQYF,TGTGCCAGCAGTCGAAGCGGGCCATCCTACGAGCAGTACTTC
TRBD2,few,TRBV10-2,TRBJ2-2,CASSTGLYLNTGELFF,TGCGCCAGCAGCACGGGACTATACTTGAACACCGGGGAGCTGTTTTTT
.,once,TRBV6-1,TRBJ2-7,CANRGGAFYYEQYF,TGTGCCAACAGGGGGGGGGCCTTCTACTACGAGCAGTACTTC
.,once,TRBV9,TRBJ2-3,CASSVALADTQYF,TGTGCCAGCAGCGTAGCTTTGGCGGATACGCAGTATTTT
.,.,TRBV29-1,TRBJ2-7,CSGAESSYEQYF,TGCAGCGGGGCGGAGAGCTCCTACGAGCAGTACTTC
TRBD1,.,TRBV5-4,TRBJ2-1,CASSSKTGESYNEQFF,TGTGCCAGCAGCTCCAAGACAGGGGAATCCTACAATGAGCAGTTCTTC
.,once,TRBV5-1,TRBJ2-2,CASTRSGLNTGELFF,TGCGCCAGCACCCGAAGCGGGCTGAACACCGGGGAGCTGTTTTTT
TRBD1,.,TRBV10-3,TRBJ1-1,CAIIGTGSQAFF,TGTGCCATCATCGGGACAGGCTCGCAGGCTTTCTTT
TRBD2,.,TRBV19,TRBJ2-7,CASSIGERGAYEQYF,TGTGCCAGTAGTATAGGCGAGCGGGGGGCCTACGAGCAGTACTTC